This T cell receptor (beta chain) was observed in a study of cytomegalovirus exposure and HLA in healthy donors. Study-wide results and caveats: Most TCR sequences were seen very rarely across donors, but some public TCRs occurred in many. A classifier reportedly called cytomegalovirus status with high sensitivity and specificity.

Between the trimmed V and J ends, which lost 5 bases and 2 bases, there was a span of 22 bases. Germline CDR1 SEHNR, CDR2 FQNEAQ (reference sequence). This CDR3 spans 17 amino acids. On this clone itself: Antigen: not known.

Here immunoSEQ multiplex PCR was the method, and the copy in TCRdb shows in-frame clones only, minus some. The sample carries about 220,000 clones, about 86% recorded once. The rearrangement joins TRBV7-9 to TRBJ2-7, with D possibly matching TRBD1 (5 bases). This receptor was obtained from a woman younger than 35 in good health and CMV-seronegative. Source material: PBMCs. The CDR3 DNA reads as TGTGCCAGCAGCCCATATAGGACCGAATGGGGCGCCTACGAGCAGTACTTC. This translates into CASSPYRTEWGAYEQYF.